A single sample gave rise to the 29 T cell receptor beta chains below, sequenced in a study of shared clonotypes between healthy human individuals. The assay was immunoSEQ multiplex PCR, and TCRdb's table has in-frame clones only and misses some. The profile shows approximately 1,500,000 clones, roughly 97% of them singletons. The sequenced sample consisted of naive CD4+ T cells sorted from blood. The sample's subset: CD45RA+ positively selected. The receptors shown here come from a man in his thirties or forties in good health.

This chain uses TRBV7-8 with TRBJ2-5; 7 bases map to TRBD2. Germline CDR1 and CDR2: SGHVS and FQNEAQ. This CDR3 has 15 amino acids. Unmatched junction bases numbered 6, after V lost 1 base and J lost 4 bases. CDR3 DNA sequence: TGTGCCAGCAGCTTAGTACGCGGGAGACTAGAGACCCAGTACTTC. Translating it yields CASSLVRGRLETQYF.

The J gene is TRBJ2-2, the V gene TRBV29-1, with TRBD2 matching 8 bases. Germline V lookup: CDR1 SQVTM, CDR2 ANQGSEA. This CDR3 contains 15 residues. J lost 2 bases, V lost 7 bases, and 9 bases had no gene match. The chain's CDR3 is CSASVAGGNTGELFF. The CDR3 coding sequence is TGCAGCGCCAGCGTTGCGGGAGGCAACACCGGGGAGCTGTTTTTT.

The chain uses TRBV5-1 and TRBJ2-1; D might be TRBD2 (5 bases). The CDR3 length is 12 residues. With 7 bases removed from V and 8 bases from J, the gap between germline ends came to 13 bases. Germline CDR1 SGHRS, CDR2 YFSETQ. The CDR3 sequence is CASGPGKYEQFF. The DNA of the CDR3 is TGCGCCAGCGGTCCGGGAAAGTATGAGCAGTTCTTC.

This clone was found once. This chain joins TRBV10-2 and TRBJ2-7; TRBD2 matches at 7 bases. The CDR3 sequence is 15 residues long. The ends lost 7 bases at V and 5 bases at J; junction bases unmatched: 14. Germline V gene lookup returns CDR1 WSHSY and CDR2 SAAADI. The CDR3 region is CASTQRPGRGDEQYF. DNA of the CDR3: TGCGCCAGCACCCAGCGTCCGGGCCGGGGGGACGAGCAGTACTTC.

V gene TRBV7-9 combines with J gene TRBJ2-1, with TRBD2 as a possible D gene (6 bases). In germline, CDR1 is SEHNR, CDR2 FQNEAQ (reference sequence). V was trimmed by 8 bases and J by 6 bases, leaving 20 bases between them. The CDR3 spans 15 residues. As DNA, the CDR3 is TGTGCCAGCCAAGGAATGAGCGGGTTCCTCAATGAGCAGTTCTTC. Translating gives CASQGMSGFLNEQFF.

The chain uses TRBV5-1 and TRBJ2-3; D call uncertain. Germline values: CDR1 SGHRS, CDR2 YFSETQ. V was shortened by 0 bases and J by 4 bases, with 9 bases between the two germline ends. CDR3 length: 14 amino acids. CDR3 sequence: CASSLDSLADTQYF. CDR3 sequence (DNA): TGCGCCAGCAGCTTGGATAGTCTCGCAGATACGCAGTATTTT. Together with reference TRBV5-1 and TRBJ2-3, the CDR3 gives the full variable domain: KAGVTQTPRYLIKTRGQQVTLSCSPISGHRSVSWYQQTPGQGLQFLFEYFSETQRNKGNFPGRFSGRQFSNSRSEMNVSTLELGDSALYLCASSLDSLADTQYFGPGTRLTVL.

V is TRBV7-3 and J is TRBJ2-1, with 7 bases fitting TRBD1. CDR3 size: 13 residues. After removal of 3 bases from V and 6 bases from J, the junction contained 2 bases not matched to a gene. Per germline, CDR1 SGHTA and CDR2 FQGTGA. As DNA, the CDR3 is TGTGCCAGCAGCTTCCGACAGGGCAATGAGCAGTTCTTC. This translates into CASSFRQGNEQFF.

The rearrangement uses TRBV5-1 and TRBJ2-1; 8 bases are shared with TRBD2. The CDR3 contains 16 residues. The V gene end was trimmed by 0 bases and the J gene end by 0 bases; junction bases not matched to a gene: 2. Germline CDR1 is SGHRS and CDR2 is YFSETQ. The CDR3 sequence is CASSLDGRDSYNEQFF. CDR3 nucleotides: TGCGCCAGCAGCTTGGACGGGAGGGACTCCTACAATGAGCAGTTCTTC.

The rearrangement uses TRBV7-2 and TRBJ1-1; 7 bases line up with TRBD1. Germline assignment: CDR1 SGHTA and CDR2 FQGNSA. V trimming: 5 bases; J trimming: 0 bases; junction bases outside the gene matches: 18. This CDR3 has 19 amino acids. The CDR3 DNA reads TGTGCCAGCAGCCTGAGGAAGGGGGCGCCGTGGGGGATGAACACTGAAGCTTTCTTT. Amino acids: CASSLRKGAPWGMNTEAFF.

This clone came up once. J is TRBJ1-2 and V is TRBV28, with a weak D call TRBD1 (5 bases). The ends were cut back, 6 bases at V and 0 bases at J, with 8 bases in the middle. The CDR3 has 13 amino acids. Germline lookup yields CDR1 MDHEN and CDR2 SYDVKM. CDR3 region: CASSQGPNYGYTF. The CDR3 nucleotides are TGTGCCAGCAGCCAGGGACCTAACTATGGCTACACCTTC.

This chain joins TRBV18 and TRBJ1-2; 8 nucleotides agree with TRBD1. The V and J ends lost 3 bases and 8 bases, in that order; junction bases with no gene match: 11. The CDR3 runs to 15 residues. CDR1 is KGHSH and CDR2 is LQKENI in the germline V gene. For the CDR3, the DNA is TGTGCCAGCTCACCCCCCGGGACAGGAAACTTCGGCTACACCTTC. Translated: CASSPPGTGNFGYTF.

This chain links TRBV28 with TRBJ2-2; D not certain. V lost 4 bases and J 6 bases, leaving 6 bases between the germline ends. CDR1 and CDR2 from the germline V gene are MDHEN and SYDVKM. The CDR3 contains 12 residues. The CDR3 sequence: CASSSIPGELFF. The CDR3 DNA sequence: TGTGCCAGCAGTTCAATCCCCGGGGAGCTGTTTTTT.

The chain employs TRBV11-2 and TRBJ2-1, with D unclear. Trimming left V 1 base short and J 6 bases short, with 16 bases between. There are 16 residues in the CDR3. Per germline, CDR1 SGHAT and CDR2 FQNNGV. The CDR3 region has the DNA TGTGCCAGCAGCTTAGTAGGTGTAGGGATCGTCAATGAGCAGTTCTTC. Translation: CASSLVGVGIVNEQFF.

The chain recombines TRBV29-1 with TRBJ2-6; perhaps TRBD2 as D (6 bases). The CDR3 covers 14 residues. Germline assignment: CDR1 SQVTM and CDR2 ANQGSEA. V was cut by 1 base and J by 4 bases, with 8 bases left in between. CDR3 in DNA: TGCAGCGTTGAAGGCGGGAAGGGGGCCAACGTCCTGACTTTC. Its translation is CSVEGGKGANVLTF.

The gene calls are TRBV5-1 and TRBJ1-4, with D unresolved. Germline CDR1 and CDR2: SGHRS and YFSETQ. The ends were cut back, 1 base at V and 0 bases at J, with 10 bases in the middle. This CDR3 is built from 16 residues. The CDR3 loop reads CASSLTGPATNEKLFF. As DNA, the CDR3 is TGCGCCAGCAGCTTGACCGGCCCTGCAACTAATGAAAAACTGTTTTTT.

The rearrangement joins TRBV2 to TRBJ2-3; D may be TRBD1 or TRBD2 (5 bases each). V shed 2 bases and J shed 4 bases, with 10 bases lying between them. From germline, CDR1 is SNHLY and CDR2 FYNNEI. CDR3 length: 14 residues. The DNA of the CDR3 is TGTGCCAGCAGTGAAATGAGGGGCCCAGATACGCAGTATTTT. Its protein is CASSEMRGPDTQYF. The full variable domain, completed using reference TRBV2 and TRBJ2-3, is EPEVTQTPSHQVTQMGQEVILRCVPISNHLYFYWYRQILGQKVEFLVSFYNNEISEKSEIFDDQFSVERPDGSNFTLKIRSTKLEDSAMYFCASSEMRGPDTQYFGPGTRLTVL.

This chain connects TRBV18 to TRBJ2-7, with 13 bases aligning to TRBD2. The germline CDR1 and CDR2 sequences are KGHSH and LQKENI. The CDR3 runs to 16 residues. The trim removed 6 bases at V and 7 bases at J, leaving 12 bases unmatched. The chain's CDR3 is CASSMGPGLAGREQYF. The CDR3 DNA follows: TGTGCCAGCTCGATGGGCCCGGGACTAGCGGGGCGAGAGCAGTACTTC.

The chain employs TRBV6-5 and TRBJ2-7, with 9 bases aligning to TRBD2. The CDR3 runs to 15 residues. V lost 2 bases and J lost 0; bases outside the gene matches: 2. Germline loops: CDR1 MNHEY, CDR2 SVGAGI. The CDR3 DNA is TGTGCCAGCAGTTACGGTAGCGGGAGCTCCTACGAGCAGTACTTC. Translation gives CASSYGSGSSYEQYF.

The CDR3 sequence is CAWGLAGGFTDTQYF. CDR3 nucleotide sequence: TGTGCCTGGGGACTAGCGGGGGGATTCACAGATACGCAGTATTTT. J is TRBJ2-3 and V is TRBV30; 14 bases are a match to TRBD2. J was trimmed by 2 bases and V by 5 bases; bases with no gene match: 3. Germline lookup yields CDR1 GTSNPN and CDR2 SVGIG (reference sequence). The CDR3 contains 15 residues.

The chain links TRBV14 to TRBJ2-3, with D perhaps matching TRBD2 (5 bases). Per the germline V gene, CDR1 is SGHDN and CDR2 is FVKESK. The CDR3 covers 11 residues. V lost 4 bases, J lost 9 bases, and 8 bases lay in between. The CDR3 protein is CASSPGITQYF. CDR3 DNA sequence: TGTGCCAGCAGCCCCGGGATCACGCAGTATTTT.

This chain connects TRBV9 to TRBJ1-4, with 7 bases aligning to TRBD1. The CDR3 has 15 residues. The V gene's germline CDR1 is SGDLS and CDR2 YYNGEE. V gave up 3 bases and J gave up 0 bases; unmatched junction bases: 2. This CDR3 reads CASSDGQATNEKLFF. The CDR3 DNA sequence: TGTGCCAGCAGCGATGGACAGGCAACTAATGAAAAACTGTTTTTT. Complete variable domain (other parts from reference TRBV9 and TRBJ1-4): DSGVTQTPKHLITATGQRVTLRCSPRSGDLSVYWYQQSLDQGLQFLIQYYNGEERAKGNILERFSAQQFPDLHSELNLSSLELGDSALYFCASSDGQATNEKLFFGSGTQLSVL.

Points on this clone: Other DNA sequences in this specimen translate into the identical CDR3. The CDR3 loop is CASSLGDRSTDTQYF. CDR3 in DNA: TGTGCCAGCAGCTTGGGGGACAGGAGCACAGATACGCAGTATTTT. The chain employs TRBV7-9 and TRBJ2-3; 8 nucleotides match TRBD1. CDR3 length: 15 residues. V was clipped by 3 bases and J by 0 bases; unmatched bases: 2. Germline CDR1 is SEHNR and CDR2 is FQNEAQ (reference sequence).

The rearrangement links TRBV29-1 to TRBJ2-5; 8 bases align to TRBD1. After removal of 2 bases from V and 5 bases from J, the junction contained 7 bases not matched to a gene. CDR1 and CDR2 (germline): SQVTM, ANQGSEA. CDR3 length: 14 residues. DNA for the CDR3: TGCAGCGTTGAACGTAAGGACAGGGACGAGACCCAGTACTTC. Residues: CSVERKDRDETQYF.

Comment on this clone: An end of the junction differs from the germline gene, which may be a read error. This chain links TRBV7-8 with TRBJ2-7; D is ambiguous. Per germline, CDR1 SGHVS and CDR2 FQNEAQ. This CDR3 is built from 14 residues. The CDR3, as DNA: TGTGTCAGCAGCCTTCGGATCGGGTCCTACGAGCAGTACTTC. Translation: CVSSLRIGSYEQYF.

Comment on this clone: The sample contains more than one DNA sequence encoding this CDR3. The rearrangement joins TRBV29-1 to TRBJ2-5; 8 bases align to TRBD1. V shed 4 bases, J shed 2 bases, and the junction held 3 bases outside the gene matches. Germline-derived CDR1 and CDR2 are SQVTM and ANQGSEA. The CDR3 length is 13 residues. In nucleotides, the CDR3 is TGCAGCGTTGCCGGGACAGGTCAAGAGACCCAGTACTTC. Translated: CSVAGTGQETQYF.

The J gene is TRBJ2-7, the V gene TRBV27, with 8 bases that match TRBD1. V shed 2 bases, J shed 6 bases, and the junction held 9 bases outside the gene matches. This CDR3 is 15 amino acids long. CDR1 MNHEY and CDR2 SMNVEV come from the germline V gene (reference sequence). The CDR3 nucleotides are TGTGCCAGCAGTTTAACAGGGGGGAATGTTTTCGAGCAGTACTTC. It specifies CASSLTGGNVFEQYF.

This chain connects TRBV6-1 to TRBJ2-7; D gene unclear. This CDR3 is 15 amino acids long. V lost 0 bases and J lost 2, with 11 bases in between. Germline CDR1 MNHNS, CDR2 SASEGT. The CDR3 coding sequence is TGTGCCAGCAGTGAAGCGCACCGGGTGACCTACGAGCAGTACTTC. Translation: CASSEAHRVTYEQYF.

The chain combines TRBV5-4 with TRBJ1-1; weak D call: TRBD1 (6 bases). Germline-derived CDR1 and CDR2 are SGHNT and YYREEE (reference sequence). The CDR3 length is 15 residues. The V gene lost 4 bases and the J gene lost 1 base, with 14 bases spanning the gap. CDR3 nucleotide sequence: TGTGCCAGCAGCCGAGGGGGGGGTTGGAACACTGAAGCTTTCTTT. Translation: CASSRGGGWNTEAFF.

This chain connects TRBV6-5 to TRBJ2-7; 7 bases align to TRBD1. Per germline, CDR1 MNHEY and CDR2 SVGAGI. V lost 10 bases to trimming and J lost 0 bases; unmatched junction nucleotides: 6. This CDR3 is built from 13 residues. The CDR3 DNA is TGTGCCATCCGGGACAGAGCCTCCTACGAGCAGTACTTC. Protein: CAIRDRASYEQYF.